This T cell receptor beta chain comes out of a study of T cells in Graves' hyperthyroidism and ophthalmopathy. About the study: Before any treatment, at initial diagnosis, peripheral blood was collected.

TCR beta CDR3 regions were amplified from RNA transcripts. First-round RT-PCR with HTBI primers amplified the TCR CDR3 region. Each CDR3 protein is one row after TCRdb ran MiXCR on the multiplex PCR reads. Of hundreds of thousands of distinct CDR3 sequences detected, approximately 14% appear once; the ten largest clones hold roughly a tenth. Each diagnosis drew on symptoms, thyroxine, TRAb, thyroid ultrasound and orbital computed tomography findings. The PBMCs were taken from about 10 ml of fresh peripheral blood. There are 15 residues in the CDR3. The V gene end was trimmed by 6 bases and the J gene end by 7 bases; junction bases not matched to a gene: 6. Germline CDR1 LGHDT, CDR2 YNNKEL (reference sequence).

The TCR sequence derives from a woman aged 18-29 years with Graves' hyperthyroidism. The chain links TRBV3-1 to TRBJ2-7, with 16 bases aligning to TRBD2. Sequenced sample: blood. The CDR3: CASRLGTSGREEQYF. The CDR3 nucleotides read TGTGCCAGCAGGTTAGGGACTAGCGGGAGGGAAGAGCAGTACTTC.